These 32 T cell receptor beta chains were sequenced from one sample in a study of T-cell memory formation after mild COVID-19. TCRdb reanalysed the 5' RACE reads using MiXCR and keeps one entry per CDR3 protein. The sample carries a few hundred thousand distinct CDR3 sequences, around a sixth recorded once. Sequenced: PBMCs or a T cell subset sorted from them (not recorded which). The receptors shown here come from a man aged 18 to 30 who had mild COVID-19 (a few samples of this study predate the infection). Cell type and time point are not known.

V usage is TRBV7-2 and J usage is TRBJ2-3; D remains ambiguous. CDR3 length: 15 residues. Germline loops: CDR1 SGHTA, CDR2 FQGNSA. Deletions cut 5 bases from V and 2 bases from J, with 14 bases between. The CDR3 bases are TGTGCCAGCAGCGAACCATCGAGATCCACAGATACGCAGTATTTT. Translation gives CASSEPSRSTDTQYF.

The J gene is TRBJ2-2, the V gene TRBV18; D not resolved. This CDR3 is built from 15 residues. Germline V gene lookup returns CDR1 KGHSH and CDR2 LQKENI. The ends were cut back, 1 base at V and 2 bases at J, with 8 bases in the middle. DNA of the CDR3: TGTGCCAGCTCACCACAAGCCCGAAACACCGGGGAGCTGTTTTTT. Translation: CASSPQARNTGELFF.

This clonotype was recorded at least ten times. The V and J genes are TRBV4-3 and TRBJ2-7, with D perhaps being TRBD1 or TRBD2 (5 bases each). V shed 0 bases and J shed 1 base, with 19 bases lying between them. Germline V gene sequence: CDR1 LGHNA, CDR2 YSLEER. The CDR3 totals 18 residues. CDR3 DNA: TGCGCCAGCAGCCAAGATTTAATTACCGGGACGGCTTCCTACGAGCAGTACTTC. This codes for CASSQDLITGTASYEQYF.

V and J are TRBV19 and TRBJ2-7; weak D call: TRBD2 (5 bases). CDR1 and CDR2 from the germline V gene are LNHDA and SQIVND (reference sequence). CDR3 length: 13 residues. The ends were cut back, 3 bases at V and 2 bases at J, with 8 bases in the middle. The CDR3 DNA reads as TGTGCCAGTAGTATCGGGGATACCTACGAGCAGTACTTC. This codes for CASSIGDTYEQYF.

The chain recombines TRBV20-1 with TRBJ2-3, with 9 bases identical to TRBD2. The CDR3 contains 15 residues. The V gene's germline CDR1 is DFQATT and CDR2 SNEGSKA (reference sequence). J lost 7 bases, V lost 5 bases, and 13 bases had no gene match. The CDR3 coding sequence is TGCAGTGCTCCCCCCCAGCGGGGGGAAGGAAATACGCAGTATTTT. Translating it yields CSAPPQRGEGNTQYF.

The chain has TRBV20-1 and TRBJ1-1; 8 positions match TRBD1. V dropped 1 base and J dropped 3; count of bases not matched to a gene: 4. This CDR3 spans 14 amino acids. Germline loops: CDR1 DFQATT, CDR2 SNEGSKA (reference sequence). In DNA, the CDR3 is TGCAGTGCTAGAGCAGGGGGCGCGTACACTGAAGCTTTCTTT. Residues: CSARAGGAYTEAFF.

The genes are TRBV5-1 and TRBJ2-3; 9 bases agree with TRBD2. Germline lookup yields CDR1 SGHRS and CDR2 YFSETQ. Losses at the gene ends were 2 bases for V and 3 bases for J; bases not matched to a gene: 4. The CDR3 extends over 15 amino acids. DNA of the CDR3: TGCGCCAGCAGCTTTGGCCTAGCGGGGACAGATACGCAGTATTTT. Its protein product is CASSFGLAGTDTQYF.

This clonotype was found a few times. The chain couples TRBV20-1 to TRBJ1-5; unclear D gene. The V end lost 3 bases, the J end lost 3 bases, and 15 bases lay between the germline ends. The CDR3 covers 15 residues. In germline, CDR1 is DFQATT, CDR2 SNEGSKA (reference sequence). The CDR3 reads CSASMVSGFNQPQHF. The CDR3 DNA reads as TGCAGTGCTAGTATGGTTAGTGGGTTCAATCAGCCCCAGCATTTT.

The chain uses TRBV18 and TRBJ1-2; D remains unclear. Germline V gene data show CDR1 as KGHSH and CDR2 as LQKENI. The CDR3 extends over 13 amino acids. V lost 6 bases to trimming and J lost 2 bases, with 10 bases between them. Written as DNA, the CDR3 is TGTGCCAGCTCCTCTGTTGAGAACTATGGCTACACCTTC. Translating it yields CASSSVENYGYTF.

This clonotype occurred a few times. J is TRBJ2-3 and V is TRBV5-1; no clear D gene. The CDR3 has 13 amino acids. Germline V gene sequence: CDR1 SGHRS, CDR2 YFSETQ. V was shortened by 5 bases and J by 0 bases, with 7 bases between the two germline ends. The CDR3 reads CASRATSTDTQYF. In nucleotides, the CDR3 is TGCGCCAGCAGGGCGACTAGCACAGATACGCAGTATTTT. Looking up the rest from reference TRBV5-1 and TRBJ2-3 gives the full variable domain: KAGVTQTPRYLIKTRGQQVTLSCSPISGHRSVSWYQQTPGQGLQFLFEYFSETQRNKGNFPGRFSGRQFSNSRSEMNVSTLELGDSALYLCASRATSTDTQYFGPGTRLTVL.

This clonotype was seen a few times. The chain carries TRBV5-1 and TRBJ2-2, with 8 bases fitting TRBD1. After removal of 1 base from V and 0 bases from J, the junction contained 5 bases not matched to a gene. CDR1 is SGHRS and CDR2 is YFSETQ in the germline V gene. CDR3 length: 17 amino acids. The DNA of the CDR3 is TGCGCCAGCAGCTTGCTCCGGACAGGGACGAACACCGGGGAGCTGTTTTTT. Encoded protein: CASSLLRTGTNTGELFF.

J is TRBJ2-7 and V is TRBV7-6; tentative D call: TRBD1 (6 bases). Per the germline V gene, CDR1 is SGHVS and CDR2 is FNYEAQ. V lost 5 bases, J lost 6 bases, and 11 bases lay in between. The CDR3 runs to 12 residues. DNA for the CDR3: TGTGCCAGCAGCCCTACAGGGACCGAGCAGTACTTC. Translation gives CASSPTGTEQYF. The full variable domain, rest sourced from reference TRBV7-6 and TRBJ2-7, is GAGVSQSPRYKVTKRGQDVALRCDPISGHVSLYWYRQALGQGPEFLTYFNYEAQQDKSGLPNDRFSAERPEGSISTLTIQRTEQRDSAMYRCASSPTGTEQYFGPGTRLTVT.

This clonotype has a handful of counts. The V call is TRBV20-1, the J call TRBJ2-1; TRBD2 matches 12 bases. V dropped 4 bases and J dropped 2; count of bases not matched to a gene: 3. The CDR3 consists of 15 residues. Germline V gives CDR1 DFQATT, CDR2 SNEGSKA (reference sequence). CDR3 sequence reads: CSATSGGVPYNEQFF. CDR3 DNA sequence: TGCAGTGCTACTAGCGGGGGGGTCCCCTACAATGAGCAGTTCTTC.

The chain links TRBV11-2 to TRBJ1-2, with 9 bases fitting TRBD1. J lost 4 bases, V lost 6 bases, and 6 bases had no gene match. Germline V gene sequence: CDR1 SGHAT, CDR2 FQNNGV. The CDR3 extends over 14 amino acids. The CDR3 region has the DNA TGTGCCAGCAGGAATACAGGGGGCGGCTATGGCTACACCTTC. Its translation: CASRNTGGGYGYTF.

This clonotype was seen more than once but under ten times. The CDR3 sequence: CASRERSGNTIYF. The CDR3 DNA follows: TGTGCCAGCAGAGAACGCTCTGGAAACACCATATATTTT. The gene calls are TRBV2 and TRBJ1-3; D ambiguous. The CDR3 length is 13 residues. V shed 6 bases and J shed 0 bases, with 6 bases lying between them. Per germline, CDR1 SNHLY and CDR2 FYNNEI.

The V gene is TRBV6-5, the J gene TRBJ2-1; 11 bases match TRBD2. The length of the CDR3 is 16 residues. Germline values: CDR1 MNHEY, CDR2 SVGAGI. Losses at the gene ends were 5 bases for V and 9 bases for J; bases not matched to a gene: 12. CDR3 amino acids: CASSISGGALRGEQFF. In DNA, the CDR3 is TGTGCCAGCAGTATTAGCGGGGGGGCTTTGCGGGGTGAGCAGTTCTTC.

This clonotype was picked up a small number of times. The chain combines TRBV6-6 with TRBJ2-7; D gene ambiguous. V was cut by 2 bases and J by 6 bases, with 11 bases left in between. CDR1 MNHNY and CDR2 SVGAGI come from the germline V gene (reference sequence). The CDR3 has 13 amino acids. In DNA form, the CDR3 reads TGTGCCAGCAGTTACCTCCGCCCGGGCGAGCAGTACTTC. Translating it yields CASSYLRPGEQYF.

The gene calls are TRBV7-6 and TRBJ1-1; D gene unclear. The germline gives CDR1 SGHVS, CDR2 FNYEAQ. The CDR3 sequence is 14 residues long. The V end was cut by 1 base, the J end by 4 bases, with 10 bases between. DNA for the CDR3: TGTGCCAGCAGCTTAGAGGCTGTCGGCACTGAAGCTTTCTTT. Amino acids: CASSLEAVGTEAFF.

This chain connects TRBV24-1 to TRBJ2-1, with D perhaps being TRBD1 or TRBD2 (7 bases each). Trimming removed 0 bases from V and 5 bases from J, with 22 bases in between. This CDR3 comprises 19 residues. CDR1 and CDR2 (germline): KGHDR, SFDVKD. CDR3 amino acids: CATSDLASQGGGTHNEQFF. In DNA form, the CDR3 reads TGTGCCACCAGTGATTTGGCCTCTCAGGGGGGGGGAACCCACAATGAGCAGTTCTTC.

The V gene is TRBV30, the J gene TRBJ1-2; tentatively, D is TRBD1 (6 bases). The V gene's germline CDR1 is GTSNPN and CDR2 SVGIG (reference sequence). This CDR3 has 13 residues. V shed 8 bases and J shed 7 bases, with 20 bases lying between them. CDR3 DNA: TGTGCCAGCTCCGGGGGCGGGTTTTTTGGCTACACCTTC. It specifies CASSGGGFFGYTF. The full variable domain, rest sourced from reference TRBV30 and TRBJ1-2, is SQTIHQWPATLVQPVGSPLSLECTVEGTSNPNLYWYRQAAGRGLQLLFYSVGIGQISSEVPQNLSASRPQDRQFILSSKKLLLSDSGFYLCASSGGGFFGYTFGSGTRLTVV.

In its sample, this clonotype was seen a few times. The chain is built from TRBV29-1 and TRBJ2-1; the D call may be TRBD1 or TRBD2 (5 bases each). The V end was cut by 1 base, the J end by 10 bases, with 8 bases between. CDR3 length: 11 residues. Germline V gene lookup returns CDR1 SQVTM and CDR2 ANQGSEA. CDR3 loop: CSVEGGTEQFF. CDR3 bases: TGCAGCGTTGAAGGAGGGACCGAGCAGTTCTTC.

This clonotype was detected only a few times. This chain links TRBV5-5 with TRBJ1-1, with unresolved D. Between the trimmed V and J ends, which lost 1 base and 2 bases, there was a span of 15 bases. Germline V lookup: CDR1 SGHKS, CDR2 YYEKEE (reference sequence). CDR3 length: 16 amino acids. The chain's CDR3 is CASSLSPRTDNTEAFF. CDR3 nucleotide sequence: TGTGCCAGCAGCTTGAGTCCGAGGACGGATAACACTGAAGCTTTCTTT.

The chain couples TRBV4-1 to TRBJ2-7; 7 bases match TRBD1. After removal of 6 bases from V and 6 bases from J, the junction contained 17 bases not matched to a gene. The CDR3 consists of 16 residues. Germline lookup yields CDR1 MGHRA and CDR2 YSYEKL. DNA of the CDR3: TGCGCCAGCAGTTATGGGACAGCCGCCGGGTGGAGCGAGCAGTACTTC. Amino acids: CASSYGTAAGWSEQYF.

On this clonotype: Germline and junction disagree at one end, which may indicate a read error. J is TRBJ2-2 and V is TRBV6-5; the D call may be TRBD1 or TRBD2 (5 bases each). The CDR3 spans 22 residues. Germline V CDR1 and CDR2: MNHEY, SVGAGI. The CDR3 protein is CASSYSTQGRPKKSGNAGELFF. CDR3 in DNA: TGTGCCAGCAGTTACTCGACTCAGGGTCGGCCGAAAAAATCCGGGAACGCCGGGGAGCTGTTTTTT.

The chain uses TRBV6-5 and TRBJ1-5; 7 bases line up with TRBD1. The V and J ends lost 5 bases and 5 bases, in that order; junction bases with no gene match: 9. Germline loops: CDR1 MNHEY, CDR2 SVGAGI. The CDR3 totals 15 residues. The CDR3 region has the DNA TGTGCCAGCAGTCCCCTTCACAGGGGACATCAGCCCCAGCATTTT. Translation gives CASSPLHRGHQPQHF.

In its sample, this clonotype was seen a few times. This chain uses TRBV30 with TRBJ2-3; possible D gene TRBD2, 6 bases. CDR3 length equals 15 residues. V lost 2 bases and J lost 4, with 16 bases in between. CDR1 is GTSNPN and CDR2 is SVGIG in the germline V gene (reference sequence). The CDR3 region has the DNA TGTGCCTGGAGTACGCGGGGACTTCTATCAGATACGCAGTATTTT. It encodes CAWSTRGLLSDTQYF.

This clonotype was detected only a few times. V and J are TRBV27 and TRBJ2-7; 10 nucleotides align to TRBD1. V lost 5 bases, J lost 3 bases, and 10 bases stayed unmatched. The germline CDR1 and CDR2 sequences are MNHEY and SMNVEV (reference sequence). The CDR3 consists of 16 residues. The CDR3 loop is CASSPYPTGGHYEQYF. CDR3 DNA sequence: TGTGCCAGCAGTCCCTACCCGACAGGGGGCCACTACGAGCAGTACTTC.

The V and J genes are TRBV15 and TRBJ2-4, with TRBD1 matching 10 bases. Germline loops: CDR1 LNHNV, CDR2 YYDKDF (reference sequence). This CDR3 is built from 19 residues. Germline trimming cut 0 bases from V and 0 bases from J; bases unmatched to any gene: 8. The CDR3 spells CATSRDWDRGSLAKNIQYF. In DNA form, the CDR3 reads TGTGCCACCAGCAGAGATTGGGACAGGGGCTCGTTAGCCAAAAACATTCAGTACTTC.

This clonotype was detected a few times. The chain carries TRBV5-1 and TRBJ2-1; the D is unclear. The CDR3 contains 15 residues. Germline CDR1 reads SGHRS; CDR2 reads YFSETQ. With 4 bases removed from V and 4 bases from J, the gap between germline ends came to 15 bases. DNA for the CDR3: TGCGCCAGCAGCCCGACTGGCGTGTGGTACAATGAGCAGTTCTTC. Its translation: CASSPTGVWYNEQFF.

DNA of the CDR3: TGCGCCAGCGCTAGCGGGGCCTACAATGAGCAGTTCTTC. Amino acids: CASASGAYNEQFF. This sequence joins TRBV5-1 and TRBJ2-1; 9 bases map to TRBD2. The CDR3 extends over 13 amino acids. J lost 2 bases, V lost 7 bases, and 1 base had no gene match. CDR1 SGHRS and CDR2 YFSETQ come from the germline V gene.

The chain employs TRBV4-3 and TRBJ2-1; tentatively, D is TRBD2 (6 bases). Germline V gene sequence: CDR1 LGHNA, CDR2 YSLEER. The CDR3 runs 16 residues. V was trimmed by 2 bases and J by 2 bases, leaving 13 bases between them. The CDR3 sequence: CASSQRAGHTYNEQFF. The CDR3 bases are TGCGCCAGCAGCCAACGAGCGGGTCACACCTACAATGAGCAGTTCTTC.

V gene TRBV6-5 combines with J gene TRBJ2-7; D gene ambiguous. V was trimmed by 0 bases and J by 4 bases, leaving 13 bases between them. The germline V gene encodes CDR1 MNHEY and CDR2 SVGAGI. This CDR3 spans 15 amino acids. CDR3 in amino acids: CASSYSVESSYEQYV. CDR3 DNA sequence: TGTGCCAGCAGTTACTCGGTCGAATCGAGTTACGAGCAGTACGTC.